A selection of T cell receptor beta chains follows, all from one sample in a study of T-cell reconstitution after alpha-beta-depleted transplantation in children. TCRdb reanalysed the PCR reads using MiXCR and keeps one entry per CDR3 protein. The table has fewer than 1 million distinct CDR3 sequences, approximately 15% seen once. The material sequenced was PBMCs, mostly from graft donor cells, taken 360 days after TCRalphabeta/CD19-depleted stem cell transplant. The receptors originated from a male patient between 10 and 17 years old who had a stem cell transplant for acute lymphoblastic leukemia, so the T cells may come from the graft donor. The CDR3 runs from the conserved cysteine through the conserved F or W. A D gene is named only where the DNA matches it firmly. Size is stated for part of the rows, as once, few or many counts, or as a class when the clone is expanded.

J,size,D,V,CDR3,DNA
TRBJ2-1,.,TRBD2,TRBV12-3/TRBV12-4,CASSWKGLAEGGFYNEQFF,TGTGCCAGCAGTTGGAAGGGACTAGCGGAAGGGGGCTTCTACAATGAGCAGTTCTTC
TRBJ2-2,.,.,TRBV12-3/TRBV12-4,CASSSPTGLPTGELFF,TGTGCCAGCAGCTCCCCGACGGGCCTCCCCACCGGGGAGCTGTTTTTT
TRBJ2-1,few,.,TRBV19,CASSITWNEQFF,TGTGCCAGTAGTATCACCTGGAATGAGCAGTTCTTC
TRBJ2-7,many,.,TRBV6-6,CASSLTGRGQYF,TGTGCCAGCAGTCTCACGGGGAGAGGGCAGTACTTC
TRBJ2-2,many,.,TRBV12-3/TRBV12-4,CAIKVAGELFF,TGTGCCATCAAGGTGGCCGGGGAGCTGTTTTTT
TRBJ2-7,few,.,TRBV15,CATSREALDYEQYF,TGTGCCACCAGCAGAGAGGCCCTAGACTACGAGCAGTACTTC
TRBJ2-7,many,TRBD1,TRBV29-1,CSVRQGTYEQYF,TGCAGCGTACGACAGGGCACCTACGAGCAGTACTTC
TRBJ2-7,many,TRBD2,TRBV4-1,CASRGGSTYEQYF,TGCGCCAGCAGGGGCGGGAGTACCTACGAGCAGTACTTC
TRBJ2-3,.,TRBD2,TRBV7-2,CASSLEAGGWGDTQYF,TGTGCCAGCAGCTTAGAGGCGGGAGGATGGGGAGATACGCAGTATTTT
TRBJ2-1,many,.,TRBV7-9,CASSLAGTAGDEQFF,TGTGCCAGCAGCTTAGCTGGGACTGCAGGGGATGAGCAGTTCTTC
TRBJ2-5,.,.,TRBV3-1,CASSQGVGGMFGETQYF,TGTGCCAGCAGCCAAGGGGTCGGCGGGATGTTTGGAGAGACCCAGTACTTC
TRBJ2-7,.,TRBD1,TRBV6-5,CASSYSRQGQHEQYF,TGTGCCAGCAGTTACTCCCGACAGGGGCAGCACGAGCAGTACTTC
TRBJ2-7,.,.,TRBV20-1,CSARGDQGAYEQYF,TGCAGTGCTAGAGGTGATCAAGGGGCATACGAGCAGTACTTC
TRBJ1-2,.,.,TRBV5-1,CASRMYGYGYTF,TGCGCGAGCAGAATGTACGGCTATGGCTACACCTTC
TRBJ2-7,few,TRBD2,TRBV4-1,CASSQDHLAGGYEQYF,TGCGCCAGCAGCCAAGATCATCTAGCGGGAGGCTACGAGCAGTACTTC
TRBJ2-1,.,TRBD2,TRBV28,CASSPRGLAGHEQFF,TGTGCCAGCAGTCCCCGGGGGCTAGCGGGACATGAGCAGTTCTTC
TRBJ1-1,few,TRBD1,TRBV5-1,CASSFWAGGSTEAFF,TGCGCCAGCAGCTTTTGGGCAGGGGGATCCACTGAAGCTTTCTTT
TRBJ1-1,.,.,TRBV28,CASSLSGARAFF,TGTGCCAGCAGTTTATCAGGGGCCAGGGCTTTCTTT
TRBJ2-3,many,.,TRBV12-3/TRBV12-4,CASSLRLGSTDTQYF,TGTGCCAGCAGTTTACGGCTGGGAAGCACAGATACGCAGTATTTT
TRBJ1-5,few,TRBD1,TRBV10-3,CATGTASNQPQHF,TGTGCCACTGGGACAGCTAGCAATCAGCCCCAGCATTTT
TRBJ1-1,.,.,TRBV5-5,CASSLADMNTEAFF,TGTGCCAGCAGCTTGGCCGATATGAACACTGAAGCTTTCTTT
TRBJ2-7,few,.,TRBV20-1,CSATIGGRYEQYF,TGCAGTGCCACCATAGGGGGACGGTACGAGCAGTACTTC
TRBJ2-7,.,.,TRBV4-1,CASSQVLVDEQYF,TGCGCCAGCAGCCAAGTACTAGTGGACGAGCAGTACTTC
TRBJ2-2,.,TRBD2,TRBV12-3/TRBV12-4,CASSLRARLAGPNTGELFF,TGTGCCAGCAGTTTAAGAGCCCGACTAGCGGGACCCAACACCGGGGAGCTGTTTTTT
TRBJ2-1,many,TRBD2,TRBV5-1,CASSLEGRLAGVGEQFF,TGCGCCAGCAGCTTGGAGGGCCGACTAGCGGGAGTCGGGGAGCAGTTCTTC
TRBJ2-7,.,.,TRBV3-1,CASSQAAGVEQYF,TGTGCCAGCAGCCAAGCCGCCGGCGTCGAGCAGTACTTC
TRBJ2-3,few,TRBD2,TRBV4-2,CASSQVMGGTPDTQYF,TGTGCCAGCAGCCAAGTGATGGGAGGGACCCCAGATACGCAGTATTTT
TRBJ2-3,.,TRBD2,TRBV7-9,CASSYRASGTTDTQYF,TGTGCCAGCAGCTATCGGGCTAGCGGGACCACAGATACGCAGTATTTT
TRBJ2-1,few,TRBD2,TRBV5-1,CASSPGLAGGPSNEQFF,TGCGCCAGCAGCCCCGGACTAGCGGGAGGGCCATCGAATGAGCAGTTCTTC
TRBJ2-3,many,TRBD1,TRBV28,CASSRDREGDTQYF,TGTGCCAGCAGTCGAGACAGGGAAGGAGATACGCAGTATTTT
TRBJ2-1,.,.,TRBV9,CASSLLTGKHNEQFF,TGTGCCAGCAGCCTGCTGACAGGTAAACACAATGAGCAGTTCTTC
TRBJ2-7,once,.,TRBV15,CATSRGLKLGYSYEQYF,TGTGCCACCAGCAGAGGGTTGAAACTAGGTTACTCCTACGAGCAGTACTTC
TRBJ2-7,.,.,TRBV5-1,CASSLVAGTRHGYEQYF,TGCGCCAGCAGCTTGGTTGCAGGGACTCGACATGGATACGAGCAGTACTTC
TRBJ2-7,.,TRBD2,TRBV12-3/TRBV12-4,CAFSPRTSGSLGTYEQYF,TGTGCCTTCAGTCCACGGACTAGCGGGAGTTTAGGTACCTACGAGCAGTACTTC
TRBJ2-3,.,TRBD2,TRBV14,CASSRAIREGLLDTQYF,TGTGCCAGCAGCCGCGCTATACGGGAGGGCCTATTAGATACGCAGTATTTT
TRBJ2-2,few,.,TRBV5-1,CASSLSTRLVGELFF,TGCGCCAGCAGCTTGTCAACCCGTTTGGTAGGGGAGCTGTTTTTT
TRBJ2-7,many,.,TRBV4-1,CASSQVAGSYEQYF,TGCGCCAGCAGCCAAGTAGCTGGCTCCTACGAGCAGTACTTC
TRBJ2-6,.,.,TRBV19,CASSTSSGSGANVLTF,TGTGCCAGTAGTACCTCGTCCGGGTCTGGGGCCAACGTCCTGACTTTC
TRBJ1-2,few,.,TRBV7-9,CASSLPGNNVLFF,TGTGCCAGCAGCTTACCCGGCAATAACGTTTTGTTCTTC
TRBJ1-1,.,.,TRBV5-6,CASSLPQGKNTEAFF,TGTGCCAGCAGCTTACCCCAGGGGAAGAACACTGAAGCTTTCTTT
TRBJ1-2,.,.,TRBV27,CASSFSRRQNYGYTF,TGTGCCAGCAGTTTCTCGCGACGGCAGAACTATGGCTACACCTTC
TRBJ2-2,few,.,TRBV6-5,CASSYSILLGNTGELFF,TGTGCCAGCAGTTACTCGATCCTCCTCGGGAACACCGGGGAGCTGTTTTTT
TRBJ2-4,.,.,TRBV20-1,CSARVPPTRMSRNIQYF,TGCAGTGCTAGAGTTCCCCCTACTAGAATGAGTAGGAACATTCAGTACTTC